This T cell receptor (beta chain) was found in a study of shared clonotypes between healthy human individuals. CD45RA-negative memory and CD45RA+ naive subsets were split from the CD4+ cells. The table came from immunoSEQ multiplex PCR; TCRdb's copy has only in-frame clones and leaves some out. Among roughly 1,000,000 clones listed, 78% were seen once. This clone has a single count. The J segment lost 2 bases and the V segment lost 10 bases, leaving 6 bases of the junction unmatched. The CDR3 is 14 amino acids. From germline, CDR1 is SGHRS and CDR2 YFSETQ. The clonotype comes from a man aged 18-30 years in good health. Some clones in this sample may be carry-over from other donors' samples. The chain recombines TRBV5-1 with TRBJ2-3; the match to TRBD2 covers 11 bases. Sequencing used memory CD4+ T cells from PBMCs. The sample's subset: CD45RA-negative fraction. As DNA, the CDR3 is TGCGCCGGAAGACTAGCGGGAAACACAGATACGCAGTATTTT. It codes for CAGRLAGNTDTQYF.